This TCR beta chain was recorded in a study of blood T cell repertoires in COVID-19. Study-level information: Italy, Spain and the United States were the sources of the convalescent and acute COVID-19 samples. T cells, B-cell-depleted T cells, or PBMCs supplied cDNA or gDNA.

In the source study's methods: Reference gene primers were amplified, and this amplification served to estimate nucleated cell counts. Clones were sequenced by immunoSEQ multiplex PCR, and TCRdb holds only the in-frame ones, with some missing. Clone size and V and J calls were adopted from that table, with D and trimming inferred from the DNA. The sample records roughly 75,000 clones, around 88% being singletons. The sample taken for sequencing was peripheral blood. This TCR was recovered from a man between 60 and 70 years old with acute or convalescent COVID-19.

CDR3 residues: CASRGLAGGPGEQFF. In nucleotides, the CDR3 is TGTGCCAGTAGGGGACTAGCGGGGGGGCCTGGTGAGCAGTTCTTC. The chain combines TRBV19 with TRBJ2-1, with 16 bases lining up with TRBD2. The CDR3 contains 15 residues. Trimming took 6 bases from V and 9 from J; bases not matched to a gene: 5. Germline V CDR1 and CDR2: LNHDA, SQIVND (reference sequence).